The next 15 T cell receptor beta chains were all read from a single sample in a study of T cell changes during pregnancy in multiple sclerosis. Sequencing used immunoSEQ multiplex PCR; TCRdb keeps in-frame clones, though not all of them. The sample holds approximately 54,000 clones, around 90% seen once. Sequencing was performed on peripheral blood, taken after pregnancy. These TCRs come from a female donor in good health, enrolled as a control in a pregnancy study.

The J gene is TRBJ1-1, the V gene TRBV2, with D uncertain. V lost 3 bases and J lost 0, with 11 bases in between. Germline V CDR1 and CDR2: SNHLY, FYNNEI. The CDR3 loop spans 15 amino acids. CDR3 sequence (DNA): TGTGCCAGCAGTGATTGGGAGACCTTGAACACTGAAGCTTTCTTT. Translated, it gives CASSDWETLNTEAFF.

This chain links TRBV5-1 with TRBJ1-4, with 9 positions matching TRBD1. Per germline, CDR1 SGHRS and CDR2 YFSETQ. V lost 4 bases and J lost 7; bases outside the gene matches: 5. The CDR3 runs to 14 residues. The DNA of the CDR3 is TGCGCCAGCAGCATACAGGGGGCTTTTGAAAAACTGTTTTTT. Amino acids: CASSIQGAFEKLFF.

This chain links TRBV21-1 with TRBJ2-1; TRBD1, as called in the table, went unchecked against the DNA. TRBV21-1 has pseudogene status. The CDR3 extends over 15 amino acids. The CDR3 sequence is CASSRDRGSYNEQFF. For the CDR3, the DNA is TGTGCCAGCAGCAGAGACAGGGGGTCGTACAATGAGCAGTTCTTC.

V usage is TRBV10-3 and J usage is TRBJ2-5, with 13 bases matching TRBD2. CDR1 and CDR2 from the germline V gene are ENHRY and SYGVKD. This CDR3 spans 16 amino acids. V lost 6 bases, J lost 1 base, and 5 bases stayed unmatched. The CDR3 bases are TGTGCCATCAGCTCCGGGACTAGCGGGGCCCAAGAGACCCAGTACTTC. This translates into CAISSGTSGAQETQYF.

This clone was seen just once. The genes are TRBV7-9 and TRBJ1-2, with TRBD1 matching 7 bases. Trimming at V came to 4 bases and at J to 7 bases, leaving 15 bases not matched to a gene. In germline, CDR1 is SEHNR, CDR2 FQNEAQ (reference sequence). The CDR3 contains 16 residues. Here the CDR3 reads CASSSHSRTGQPGYTF. Written as DNA, the CDR3 is TGTGCCAGCAGCTCTCATTCTAGGACAGGCCAACCTGGCTACACCTTC.

This chain uses TRBV27 with TRBJ2-1, with D possibly being TRBD1 (5 bases). V dropped 6 bases and J dropped 2 bases, with 8 bases sitting between them. This CDR3 spans 13 amino acids. CDR1 is MNHEY and CDR2 is SMNVEV in the germline V gene (reference sequence). CDR3 sequence: CASSPRAYNEQFF. CDR3 sequence (DNA): TGTGCCAGCAGCCCCAGGGCCTACAATGAGCAGTTCTTC.

This chain links TRBV6-6 with TRBJ2-7, with D possibly TRBD1 on 6 matching bases. V shed 3 bases and J shed 6 bases, with 12 bases lying between them. This CDR3 is 13 amino acids long. Germline-derived CDR1 and CDR2 are MNHNY and SVGAGI (reference sequence). The CDR3 DNA sequence: TGTGCCAGCAGTTATGGGGGCTTAGGCGAGCAGTACTTC. It specifies CASSYGGLGEQYF.

The rearrangement joins TRBV19 to TRBJ1-5, with 7 positions matching TRBD1. The J segment lost 0 bases and the V segment lost 5 bases, leaving 7 bases of the junction unmatched. Per germline, CDR1 LNHDA and CDR2 SQIVND (reference sequence). This CDR3 is built from 16 residues. The CDR3 protein is CASSGGQKNSNQPQHF. The CDR3, as DNA: TGTGCCAGTAGTGGGGGACAGAAGAATAGCAATCAGCCCCAGCATTTT.

This rearrangement joins TRBV2 to TRBJ2-5; TRBD1 aligns across 8 bases. Germline CDR1 and CDR2: SNHLY and FYNNEI. V lost 6 bases, J lost 5 bases, and 5 bases stayed unmatched. The CDR3 runs 13 residues. The CDR3 DNA reads as TGTGCCAGCAGGCGGACAGGGTCGGAGACCCAGTACTTC. Protein sequence: CASRRTGSETQYF.

This chain joins TRBV4-1 and TRBJ1-2, with TRBD1 identical over 11 bases. The germline CDR1 and CDR2 sequences are MGHRA and YSYEKL. There are 15 residues in the CDR3. After removal of 5 bases from V and 4 bases from J, the junction contained 6 bases not matched to a gene. CDR3 residues: CASSYGQGAVYGYTF. The DNA of the CDR3 is TGCGCCAGCAGCTATGGACAGGGGGCGGTCTATGGCTACACCTTC.

The chain uses TRBV5-1 and TRBJ1-1; 11 bases fit TRBD1. Germline CDR1 and CDR2: SGHRS and YFSETQ. The CDR3 sequence is 15 residues long. V lost 0 bases and J lost 5; bases outside the gene matches: 3. CDR3 nucleotides: TGCGCCAGCAGCTTGGCGGGACAGGGGGGAACTGAAGCTTTCTTT. The encoded protein is CASSLAGQGGTEAFF.

This chain connects TRBV9 to TRBJ2-2; 10 bases are shared with TRBD2. V trimming: 2 bases; J trimming: 3 bases; junction bases outside the gene matches: 7. The germline CDR1 and CDR2 sequences are SGDLS and YYNGEE. The CDR3 length is 17 residues. The CDR3 sequence is CASSVQREGHYTGELFF. In DNA, the CDR3 is TGTGCCAGCAGCGTGCAGCGGGAGGGCCATTACACCGGGGAGCTGTTTTTT.

This chain connects TRBV4-1 to TRBJ2-2, with 13 positions matching TRBD2. The V gene end was trimmed by 4 bases and the J gene end by 3 bases; junction bases not matched to a gene: 11. Per the germline V gene, CDR1 is MGHRA and CDR2 is YSYEKL. The CDR3 sequence is 19 residues long. CDR3 sequence: CASSPGGLAGSEHTGELFF. The CDR3 DNA is TGCGCCAGCAGCCCCGGGGGACTAGCGGGGAGTGAGCACACCGGGGAGCTGTTTTTT.

V usage is TRBV5-4 and J usage is TRBJ2-3; TRBD2 matches at 9 bases. Germline trimming cut 0 bases from V and 6 bases from J; bases unmatched to any gene: 5. The CDR3 has 15 amino acids. Germline values: CDR1 SGHNT, CDR2 YYREEE (reference sequence). The CDR3 reads CASSLEAAGGDTQYF. The CDR3 nucleotides are TGTGCCAGCAGCTTGGAGGCAGCGGGGGGTGATACGCAGTATTTT.

V is TRBV25-1 and J is TRBJ2-1, with D maybe TRBD1 (5 bases). Germline V lookup: CDR1 MGHDK, CDR2 SYGVNS. V was pared by 5 bases and J by 8 bases, with 16 bases between. This CDR3 contains 14 residues. The CDR3 loop reads CASSRQGSLDEQFF. For the CDR3, the DNA is TGTGCCAGCAGTCGGCAGGGATCCCTTGATGAGCAGTTCTTC.